These T cell receptor beta chains were read from a single sample in a study of human T cells and chemical hapten exposure. TCRdb ran MiXCR on the RACE reads and lists one entry per CDR3 protein. The sample carries approximately 97,000 distinct CDR3 sequences, over 8% recorded once. Sequences were obtained from whole blood. These receptors all stem from a female donor in good health. Some clones in this sample may be carry-over from other donors' samples. CDR3s include the opening cysteine and the closing phenylalanine or tryptophan. Each record gives: J gene, clone size, D gene, V gene, CDR3 DNA, CDR3 protein. D genes are given only for firm matches. Size is omitted from some rows. Given values are once, few, many or a class for expanded clones.

>TRBJ2-1|.|.|TRBV18
TGTGCCAGCTCCCCGAGGACGGGACTTGAGAATGAGCAGTTCTTC
CASSPRTGLENEQFF
>TRBJ1-3|many|TRBD1|TRBV9
TGTGCCAGCAGCGTTCAGACAGGGAGCTCTGGAAACACCATATATTTT
CASSVQTGSSGNTIYF
>TRBJ1-2|.|.|TRBV6-6
TGTGCCAGCAGTCGCGACGAAGGCTACACCTTC
CASSRDEGYTF
>TRBJ2-6|few|.|TRBV5-1
TGCGCCAGCAGCTTGGAGGGGGCCAACGTCCTGACTTTC
CASSLEGANVLTF
>TRBJ1-2|.|.|TRBV5-1
TGCGCCAGCAGCTTGGCTCCCCAGGGAGCTAACTATGGCTACACCTTC
CASSLAPQGANYGYTF
>TRBJ1-4|.|.|TRBV7-9
TGTGCCAGCAGCCCGGCCGCGGCAGTTAATGAAAAACTGTTTTTT
CASSPAAAVNEKLFF
>TRBJ1-2|few|TRBD1|TRBV6-6
TGTGCCAGCAGTTACGAGACAGGGCCCTATGGCTACACCTTC
CASSYETGPYGYTF
>TRBJ2-1|few|.|TRBV7-9
TGTGCCAGCAGCACGGTTAGGGTCTATGAGCAGTTCTTC
CASSTVRVYEQFF
>TRBJ2-1|.|.|TRBV28
TGTGCCAGCAGACCGGGAACTTTCGTTGGGGAGGCTGAGCAGTTCTTC
CASRPGTFVGEAEQFF
>TRBJ1-3|.|.|TRBV6-5
TGTGCCAGCAGCTATGACAGCTCTTCTGGAAACACCATATATTTT
CASSYDSSSGNTIYF
>TRBJ2-3|many|.|TRBV12-3/TRBV12-4
TGTGCCAGCAGTTTAGCCTCCGGGTCAGATACGCAGTATTTT
CASSLASGSDTQYF
>TRBJ2-7|many|.|TRBV10-3
TGTGCCATCAGTGACCCGGTTCTCTACGAGCAGTACTTC
CAISDPVLYEQYF
>TRBJ2-2|many|.|TRBV5-1
TGCGCCAGCAGCTTATGGGACTCCACCGGGGAGCTGTTTTTT
CASSLWDSTGELFF
>TRBJ2-1|.|.|TRBV6-1
TGTGCCAGCAGTGAAGATTTTGGGGTCTCCTACAATGAGCAGTTCTTC
CASSEDFGVSYNEQFF
>TRBJ1-1|few|.|TRBV28
TGTGCCAGCAGTTTATCCTTACAAGCTTTCTTT
CASSLSLQAFF
>TRBJ2-5|few|.|TRBV28
TGTGCCAGCAGACCAACAGGGTCTTGGGAGACCCAGTACTTC
CASRPTGSWETQYF
>TRBJ2-3|many|TRBD1|TRBV7-9
TGTGCCAGCAGCACTAAACAGGGGTTTAAGGCAGATACGCAGTATTTT
CASSTKQGFKADTQYF
>TRBJ2-1|few|.|TRBV10-3
TGTGCCATCAGTGACCAGACAGCGGGTGAGCAGTTCTTC
CAISDQTAGEQFF
>TRBJ2-1|.|.|TRBV9
TGTGCCAGCAGCCTTCAGGGGCACTCCTACAATGAGCAGTTCTTC
CASSLQGHSYNEQFF
>TRBJ2-7|.|.|TRBV11-1
TGTGCCAGCAGCTTAAGGGACACTGTAACCTACGAGCAGTACTTC
CASSLRDTVTYEQYF
>TRBJ2-6|.|.|TRBV6-5
TGTGCCAGCAGTTACTCGGGGTACTCTGGGGCCAACGTCCTGACTTTC
CASSYSGYSGANVLTF
>TRBJ2-7|few|TRBD2|TRBV13
TGTGCCAGCAGCTCATCCCCCGGACTAGCGGGAGGTACCTACGAGCAGTACTTC
CASSSSPGLAGGTYEQYF
>TRBJ1-6|few|.|TRBV11-2
TGTGCCAGCAGCCGACGGAGCGGGGCGGTGTCGATAGATTCACCCCTCCACTTT
CASSRRSGAVSIDSPLHF
>TRBJ2-3|many|.|TRBV3-1
TGTGCCAGCAGCCAAGAAGATACGCAGTATTTT
CASSQEDTQYF
>TRBJ2-1|once|.|TRBV7-9
TGTGCCAGCAGCTTAGATGGCGACCCCAGGTACAATGAGCAGTTATTC
CASSLDGDPRYNEQLF
>TRBJ2-4|few|TRBD2|TRBV24-1
TGTGCCACCAGTGAGGACCTAGCGGGAAAAAACATTCAGTACTTC
CATSEDLAGKNIQYF
>TRBJ1-6|.|.|TRBV28
TGTGCCAGCAGCACCCCTGGTTCACCCCTCCACTTT
CASSTPGSPLHF
>TRBJ2-3|few|.|TRBV30
TGTGCCTGGAATGGAGCCGCGGGCGACACAGATACGCAGTATTTT
CAWNGAAGDTDTQYF
>TRBJ1-2|few|.|TRBV12-3/TRBV12-4
TGTGCCAGCAGTTTTCGGGGGTCTAACTATGGCTACACCTTC
CASSFRGSNYGYTF
>TRBJ2-7|many|TRBD2|TRBV20-1
TGCAGTGCTCGTGGACTAGCGGGAGCCTACGAGCAGTACTTC
CSARGLAGAYEQYF
>TRBJ2-4|.|TRBD2|TRBV7-2
TGTGCCAGCAGCTTGATGGCGGGAGTAGGGGCCAAAAACATTCAGTACTTC
CASSLMAGVGAKNIQYF
>TRBJ1-5|many|.|TRBV29-1
TGCAGCGTTGAAACAGAGAGCAATCAGCCCCAGCATTTT
CSVETESNQPQHF
>TRBJ2-5|.|.|TRBV12-3/TRBV12-4
TGTGCCAGCAGTTGGGGGCTCAAAGAGACCCAGTACTTC
CASSWGLKETQYF